This TCR beta chain was captured in a study of shared clonotypes between healthy human individuals. The naive CD8 fraction comprised CD45RO-negative cells positively selected for CCR7 and excluded terminally differentiated effector memory CD45RA+ cells. Assay used: immunoSEQ multiplex PCR; TCRdb lists only in-frame clones, some missing. This repertoire shows approximately 2,000,000 clones, roughly 93% found once; its top ten account for over 1.5%. V shed 4 bases and J shed 0 bases, with 10 bases lying between them. The CDR3 sequence is 14 residues long. CDR1 is MNHNY, CDR2 SVGAGI, per germline (reference sequence).

The V call is TRBV6-6, the J call TRBJ2-7, with D possibly matching TRBD2 (5 bases). Specimen: naive CD8+ T cells from PBMCs. This clonotype was obtained from a man younger than 35 in good health. Some clones in this sample may be carry-over from other donors' samples. CDR3 bases: TGTGCCAGCAGTTCCCTGGGGAGCTCCTACGAGCAGTACTTC. Translation gives CASSSLGSSYEQYF.